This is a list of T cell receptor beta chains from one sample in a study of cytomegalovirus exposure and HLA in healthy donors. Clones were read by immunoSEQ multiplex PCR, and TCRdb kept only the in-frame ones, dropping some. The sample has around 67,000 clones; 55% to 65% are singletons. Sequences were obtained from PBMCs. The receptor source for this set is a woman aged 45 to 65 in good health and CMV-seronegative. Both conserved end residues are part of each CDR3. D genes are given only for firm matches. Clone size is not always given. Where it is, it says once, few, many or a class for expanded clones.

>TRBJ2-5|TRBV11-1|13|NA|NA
CASSLTVQETQYF
TGTGCCAGCAGCTTGACAGTACAAGAGACCCAGTACTTC
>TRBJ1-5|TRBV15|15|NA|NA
CATSRDLAGHQPQHF
TGTGCCACCAGCAGAGATCTCGCGGGTCACCAGCCCCAGCATTTT
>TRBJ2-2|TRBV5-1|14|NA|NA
CASSGTTNTGELFF
TGCGCCAGCAGTGGGACAACCAACACCGGGGAGCTGTTTTTT
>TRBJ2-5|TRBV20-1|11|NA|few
CSAQDRETQYF
TGCAGTGCCCAGGATCGCGAGACCCAGTACTTC
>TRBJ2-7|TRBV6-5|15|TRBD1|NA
CASSPRDRGTYEQYF
TGTGCCAGCAGTCCCCGGGACAGGGGGACCTACGAGCAGTACTTC
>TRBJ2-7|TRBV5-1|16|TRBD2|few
CASSLGPPGTSREQYF
TGCGCCAGCAGCTTGGGGCCCCCCGGGACTAGTCGCGAGCAGTACTTC
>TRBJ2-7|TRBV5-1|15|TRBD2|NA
CASSPSGREPYEQYF
TGCGCCAGCAGCCCAAGCGGGAGGGAGCCCTACGAGCAGTACTTC
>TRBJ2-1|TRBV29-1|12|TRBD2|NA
CSVSGRVDEQFF
TGCAGCGTCTCCGGGAGGGTAGATGAGCAGTTCTTC
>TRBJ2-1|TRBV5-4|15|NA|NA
CASSLTGRSYNEQFF
TGTGCCAGCAGCTTAACGGGAAGGTCCTACAATGAGCAGTTCTTC
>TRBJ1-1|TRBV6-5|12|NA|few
CASRSGGVGAFF
TGTGCCAGCAGGTCCGGGGGAGTAGGAGCTTTCTTT
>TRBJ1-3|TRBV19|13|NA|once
CASSLGTKDTIYF
TGTGCCAGTAGTTTGGGGACTAAGGACACCATATATTTT
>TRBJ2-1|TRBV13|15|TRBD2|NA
CASSLVLAGVNEQFF
TGTGCCAGCAGCTTAGTACTAGCGGGAGTCAATGAGCAGTTCTTC
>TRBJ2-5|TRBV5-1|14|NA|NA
CASSFLGLSETQYF
TGCGCCAGCAGCTTCCTCGGACTGTCCGAGACCCAGTACTTC
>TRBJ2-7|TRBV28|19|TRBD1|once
CASSLPGDRGSGGAYEQYF
TGTGCCAGCAGCCTTCCAGGGGACAGGGGGAGCGGGGGCGCCTACGAGCAGTACTTC
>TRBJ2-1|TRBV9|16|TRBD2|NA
CASSVVRGGFYNEQFF
TGTGCCAGCAGCGTAGTCCGGGGGGGCTTTTACAATGAGCAGTTCTTC
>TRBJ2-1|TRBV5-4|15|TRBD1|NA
CASSWPGQGYNEQFF
TGTGCCAGCAGCTGGCCGGGACAGGGCTACAATGAGCAGTTCTTC
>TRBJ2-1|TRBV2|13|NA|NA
CATLGRSYNEQFF
TGTGCCACCTTGGGGAGGTCCTACAATGAGCAGTTCTTC
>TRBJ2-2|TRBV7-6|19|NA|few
CASSSETEVRFSNTGELFF
TGTGCCAGCAGCTCTGAGACGGAAGTGCGGTTTTCGAACACCGGGGAGCTGTTTTTT
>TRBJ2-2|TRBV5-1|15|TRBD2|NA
CASMRLAGRSGELFF
TGCGCCAGCATGAGGCTAGCGGGCCGTAGCGGGGAGCTGTTTTTT
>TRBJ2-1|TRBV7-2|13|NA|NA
CASSWSGLPKQFF
TGTGCCAGCAGTTGGTCGGGACTCCCCAAGCAGTTCTTC
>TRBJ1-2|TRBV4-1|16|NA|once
CASSQDRGGRTYGYTF
TGCGCCAGCAGCCAAGATCGTGGAGGGAGGACCTATGGCTACACCTTC
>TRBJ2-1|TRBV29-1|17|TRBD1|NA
CSVEGRVGTGAGNEQFF
TGCAGCGTTGAGGGTAGGGTAGGGACAGGGGCAGGAAATGAGCAGTTCTTC
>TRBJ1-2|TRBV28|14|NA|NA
CASSNPGTPYGYTF
TGTGCCAGCAGTAACCCCGGGACACCCTATGGCTACACCTTC
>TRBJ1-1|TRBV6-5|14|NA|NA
CASRGRRVSTEAFF
TGTGCCAGCAGGGGGCGCAGGGTAAGCACTGAAGCTTTCTTT
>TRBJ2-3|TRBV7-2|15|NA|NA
CASSSLFSPSDTQYF
TGTGCCAGCAGCTCACTATTTAGCCCGTCGGATACGCAGTATTTT
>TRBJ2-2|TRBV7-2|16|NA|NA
CASSLDGGSNTGELFF
TGTGCCAGCAGCTTAGATGGGGGCTCGAACACCGGGGAGCTGTTTTTT
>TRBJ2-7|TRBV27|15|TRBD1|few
CASSTYRGRMWEQYF
TGTGCCAGCAGTACCTACAGGGGGCGGATGTGGGAGCAGTACTTC
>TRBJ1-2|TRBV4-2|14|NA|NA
CASSQEDTYYGYTF
TGTGCCAGCAGCCAAGAGGACACCTACTATGGCTACACCTTC
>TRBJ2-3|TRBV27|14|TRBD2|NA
CASRLAGAWDTQYF
TGTGCCAGCCGACTAGCGGGAGCGTGGGATACGCAGTATTTT
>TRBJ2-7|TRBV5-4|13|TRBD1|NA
CASSMDRAYEQYF
TGTGCCAGCAGCATGGACAGGGCCTACGAGCAGTACTTC
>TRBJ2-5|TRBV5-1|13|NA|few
CASSLAGAETQYF
TGCGCCAGCAGCTTGGCAGGGGCGGAGACCCAGTACTTC
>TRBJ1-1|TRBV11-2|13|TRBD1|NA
CASSQDRETEAFF
TGTGCCAGCAGCCAAGACAGGGAAACTGAAGCTTTCTTT
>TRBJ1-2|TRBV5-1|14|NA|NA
CASSLSPGTYGYTF
TGCGCCAGCAGCTTAAGTCCGGGTACCTATGGCTACACCTTC
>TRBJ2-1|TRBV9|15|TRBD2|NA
CASSPGGRVYNEQFF
TGTGCCAGCAGCCCTGGCGGGAGGGTTTACAATGAGCAGTTCTTC
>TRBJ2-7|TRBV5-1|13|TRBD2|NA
CASSLAGIYEQYF
TGCGCCAGCAGCTTAGCGGGAATCTACGAGCAGTACTTC
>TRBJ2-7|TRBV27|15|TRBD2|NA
CASSVISGRLYEQYF
TGTGCCAGCAGTGTCATTAGCGGGAGGTTGTACGAGCAGTACTTC
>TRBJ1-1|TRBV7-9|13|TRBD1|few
CASSVGQDQEAFF
TGTGCCAGCAGCGTAGGACAGGACCAGGAGGCTTTCTTT
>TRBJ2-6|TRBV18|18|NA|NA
CASSPLRGRSSGANVLTF
TGTGCCAGCTCACCACTCAGGGGTCGGTCCTCTGGGGCCAACGTCCTGACTTTC
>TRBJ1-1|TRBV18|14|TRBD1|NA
CASSLLQGVTEAFF
TGTGCCAGCTCACTGTTACAGGGGGTCACTGAAGCTTTCTTT
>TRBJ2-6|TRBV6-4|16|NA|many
CASSDSGGSGANVLTF
TGTGCCAGCAGTGACTCAGGGGGCTCTGGGGCCAACGTCCTGACTTTC
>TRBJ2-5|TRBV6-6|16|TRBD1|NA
CASRLPGQGIVETQYF
TGTGCCAGCAGGCTTCCGGGACAGGGTATCGTAGAGACCCAGTACTTC
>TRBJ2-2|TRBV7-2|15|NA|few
CASSLQAANTGELFF
TGTGCCAGCAGCTTACAAGCGGCGAACACCGGGGAGCTGTTTTTT
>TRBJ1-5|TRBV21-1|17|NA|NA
CASSRFSWAVRNQPQHF
TGTGCCAGCAGCCGCTTCAGTTGGGCAGTAAGAAATCAGCCCCAGCATTTT
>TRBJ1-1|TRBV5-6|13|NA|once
CASSLGATDEAFF
TGTGCCAGCAGCTTGGGCGCGACAGATGAAGCTTTCTTT
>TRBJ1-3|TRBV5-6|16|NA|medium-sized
CASSLAQAVTFSTIYF
TGTGCCAGCAGCTTGGCCCAGGCCGTTACGTTTAGCACCATATATTTT
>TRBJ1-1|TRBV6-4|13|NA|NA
CASSREMNTEAFF
TGTGCCAGCAGTCGAGAAATGAACACTGAAGCTTTCTTT
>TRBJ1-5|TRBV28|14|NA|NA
CASSLSGSNQPQHF
TGTGCCAGCAGTTTATCGGGTAGCAATCAGCCCCAGCATTTT
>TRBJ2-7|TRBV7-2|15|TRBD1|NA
CASRGAGTGLSEQYF
TGTGCCAGCAGAGGGGCCGGGACAGGGTTATCGGAGCAGTACTTC
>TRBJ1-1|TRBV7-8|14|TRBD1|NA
CASSARDRNTEAFF
TGTGCCAGCAGCGCCCGGGACAGGAACACTGAAGCTTTCTTT
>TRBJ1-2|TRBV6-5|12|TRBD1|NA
CASSPQGWGYTF
TGTGCCAGCAGTCCACAGGGGTGGGGCTACACCTTC
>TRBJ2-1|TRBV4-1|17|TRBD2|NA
CASSQDQREIIVHEQFF
TGCGCCAGCAGCCAAGATCAGCGGGAGATTATAGTCCATGAGCAGTTCTTC
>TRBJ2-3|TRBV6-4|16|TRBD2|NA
CASSDSTSGSTDTQYF
TGTGCCAGCAGTGACTCGACTAGCGGGAGCACAGATACGCAGTATTTT
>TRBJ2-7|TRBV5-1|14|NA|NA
CASSTTTGSYEQYF
TGCGCCAGCAGCACCACGACAGGATCCTACGAGCAGTACTTC